This T cell receptor (beta chain) was captured by sequencing in a study of CD8 T cells in Susac syndrome. The V and J ends lost 4 bases and 0 bases, in that order; junction bases with no gene match: 5. This CDR3 comprises 15 residues. Germline V lookup: CDR1 SGHVS, CDR2 FQNEAQ. Peripheral blood CD8+ and CD4+ T cells were profiled by TCR beta sequencing. Negative isolation yielded the CD8+ and CD4+ T cells, while FACS enriched the TEMRA cells. Random-hexamer reverse transcription was applied to about 0.45 to 1 ug RNA. TCR beta CDR3 was amplified by immunoSEQ multiplex PCR. This amplification extended across 54 Vbeta and 13 Jbeta segments. Via MiXCR, TCRdb re-called the immunoSEQ multiplex PCR reads, giving one row per CDR3 protein. The data show approximately 300,000 distinct CDR3 sequences, about 88% seen once.

Sequencing was done on a sample of CD8+ T cells from PBMCs. This chain links TRBV7-8 with TRBJ2-7; TRBD1 aligns across 8 bases. The receptor was derived from a human donor with multiple sclerosis. CDR3 region: CASSSTGEDSYEQYF. The CDR3 DNA is TGTGCCAGCAGCTCGACAGGGGAGGACTCCTACGAGCAGTACTTC.